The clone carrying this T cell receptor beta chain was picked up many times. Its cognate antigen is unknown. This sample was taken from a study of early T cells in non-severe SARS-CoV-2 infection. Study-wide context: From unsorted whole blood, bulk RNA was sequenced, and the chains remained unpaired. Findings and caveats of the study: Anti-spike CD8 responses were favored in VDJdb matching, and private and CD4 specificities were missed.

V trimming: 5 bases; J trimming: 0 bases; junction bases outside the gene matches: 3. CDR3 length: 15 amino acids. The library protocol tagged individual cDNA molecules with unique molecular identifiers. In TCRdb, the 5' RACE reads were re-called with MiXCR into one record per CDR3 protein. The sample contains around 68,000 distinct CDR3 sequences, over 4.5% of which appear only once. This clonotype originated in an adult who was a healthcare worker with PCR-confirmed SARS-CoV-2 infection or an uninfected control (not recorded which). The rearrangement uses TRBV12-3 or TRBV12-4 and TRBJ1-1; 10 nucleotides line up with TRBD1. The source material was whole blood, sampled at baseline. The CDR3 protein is CASSPGQGVNTEAFF. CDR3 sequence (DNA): TGTGCCAGCAGTCCAGGACAGGGGGTGAACACTGAAGCTTTCTTT.